These 18 T cell receptor beta chains originate from one sample sequenced in a study of technical replicates of blood from a handful of donors. TCRdb keeps only in-frame clones here, not all; method: immunoSEQ multiplex PCR. Of about 79,000 clones in the sample, roughly 92% were seen once. Sequencing used T cells isolated from PBMCs. Receptors were obtained from a human donor in good health.

This rearrangement joins TRBV25-1 to TRBJ2-7; D may be TRBD2 (7 bases). Germline values: CDR1 MGHDK, CDR2 SYGVNS. The CDR3 has 16 amino acids. V dropped 1 base and J dropped 6 bases, with 19 bases sitting between them. The CDR3 here is CASSESIGGGAGEQYF. CDR3 nucleotides: TGTGCCAGCAGTGAATCAATCGGAGGGGGGGCCGGCGAGCAGTACTTC.

The chain joins TRBV10-3 to TRBJ2-7, with D possibly TRBD2 on 5 matching bases. The CDR3 is 14 residues long. V lost 6 bases and J 2 bases, leaving 14 bases between the germline ends. CDR1 and CDR2 from the germline V gene are ENHRY and SYGVKD. CDR3 loop: CAIRGSAEAYEQYF. The CDR3, as DNA: TGTGCCATCAGGGGTTCAGCGGAGGCCTACGAGCAGTACTTC.

The chain combines TRBV29-1 with TRBJ1-2; 9 nucleotides align to TRBD1. CDR3 length: 16 residues. V lost 2 bases and J lost 8; bases outside the gene matches: 15. Germline CDR1 SQVTM, CDR2 ANQGSEA. The CDR3 spells CSVENSLIQGAGGYTF. CDR3 bases: TGCAGCGTTGAAAACTCACTTATACAGGGGGCAGGAGGCTACACCTTC.

This chain joins TRBV19 and TRBJ1-2; tentative D call: TRBD1 (5 bases). Germline V lookup: CDR1 LNHDA, CDR2 SQIVND (reference sequence). The V gene lost 1 base and the J gene lost 8 bases, with 14 bases spanning the gap. The CDR3 runs to 14 residues. The CDR3 DNA follows: TGTGCCAGTAGTATAGCGTCAGGGCGCCGGGGCTACACCTTC. Amino acids: CASSIASGRRGYTF.

The CDR3 protein is CASSSSLANEKLFF. CDR3 DNA sequence: TGTGCCAGCAGCTCTTCACTTGCGAATGAAAAACTGTTTTTT. This rearrangement joins TRBV7-9 to TRBJ1-4; D call uncertain. CDR3 length: 14 amino acids. The germline V gene has CDR1 SEHNR and CDR2 FQNEAQ (reference sequence). V was shortened by 4 bases and J by 5 bases, with 11 bases between the two germline ends.

The rearrangement joins TRBV25-1 to TRBJ2-3; D gene ambiguous. Germline V CDR1 and CDR2: MGHDK, SYGVNS. With 4 bases removed from V and 6 bases from J, the gap between germline ends came to 20 bases. The CDR3 extends over 16 amino acids. The CDR3, as DNA: TGTGCCAGCAGTGGACCGGGTCTTCTCGAGAAGGATACGCAGTATTTT. It is translated as CASSGPGLLEKDTQYF.

V gene TRBV11-3 combines with J gene TRBJ2-5; 8 positions match TRBD1. Losses at the gene ends were 2 bases for V and 5 bases for J; bases not matched to a gene: 4. Per germline, CDR1 SGHNT and CDR2 YENEEA. This CDR3 is 14 amino acids long. The CDR3 sequence is CASSLQGASETQYF. In DNA form, the CDR3 reads TGTGCCAGCAGCTTACAGGGGGCATCGGAGACCCAGTACTTC.

The chain is built from TRBV4-1 and TRBJ1-1, with a tentative D call TRBD1 (5 bases). Germline loops: CDR1 MGHRA, CDR2 YSYEKL. Trimming took 5 bases from V and 7 from J, leaving 11 bases between them. The CDR3 runs to 12 residues. CDR3 coding DNA: TGCGCCAGCAGCTTTTCGGGGGGTGAAGCTTTCTTT. This gives the protein CASSFSGGEAFF.

The chain is built from TRBV6-1 and TRBJ1-1; maybe TRBD1 (6 bases). This CDR3 contains 13 residues. CDR1 and CDR2 (germline): MNHNS, SASEGT. V lost 6 bases to trimming and J lost 2 bases, with 10 bases between them. The CDR3 reads CASSQQGNTEAFF. The DNA for the CDR3 is TGTGCCAGCAGCCAACAGGGTAACACTGAAGCTTTCTTT.

J is TRBJ2-4 and V is TRBV10-3, with TRBD2 matching 8 bases. Trimming at V came to 0 bases and at J to 3 bases, leaving 13 bases not matched to a gene. Germline loops: CDR1 ENHRY, CDR2 SYGVKD. The CDR3 loop spans 19 amino acids. This CDR3 reads CAISESGTSGWNGKNIQYF. Here the CDR3 DNA reads TGTGCCATCAGTGAGTCAGGGACTAGTGGTTGGAATGGCAAAAACATTCAGTACTTC.

The gene calls are TRBV27 and TRBJ1-1; 7 bases align to TRBD1. The J segment lost 6 bases and the V segment lost 0 bases, leaving 4 bases of the junction unmatched. The CDR3 is 14 amino acids. The germline V gene encodes CDR1 MNHEY and CDR2 SMNVEV (reference sequence). CDR3: CASSLSQGGPEAFF. Written as DNA, the CDR3 is TGTGCCAGCAGTTTATCGCAGGGGGGACCTGAAGCTTTCTTT.

The chain recombines TRBV11-3 with TRBJ2-7, with TRBD2 matching 8 bases. V shed 5 bases, J shed 3 bases, and the junction held 12 bases outside the gene matches. The CDR3 loop spans 16 amino acids. CDR1 and CDR2 (germline): SGHNT, YENEEA. The CDR3 loop reads CASSPGGRREVYEQYF. In DNA, the CDR3 is TGTGCCAGCAGCCCGGGGGGGCGCCGAGAGGTCTACGAGCAGTACTTC.

The V gene is TRBV5-1, the J gene TRBJ2-1; 8 bases line up with TRBD1. The CDR3 totals 13 residues. The germline CDR1 and CDR2 sequences are SGHRS and YFSETQ. After removal of 4 bases from V and 8 bases from J, the junction contained 5 bases not matched to a gene. The CDR3 bases are TGCGCCAGCAGCCTAGGACAGGGTCATGAGCAGTTCTTC. It is translated as CASSLGQGHEQFF.

V usage is TRBV6-1 and J usage is TRBJ2-1; 7 bases align to TRBD2. Germline assignment: CDR1 MNHNS and CDR2 SASEGT. The CDR3 has 15 residues. The V gene end was trimmed by 4 bases and the J gene end by 0 bases; junction bases not matched to a gene: 3. CDR3 sequence reads: CASSGRGSSYNEQFF. The CDR3 DNA sequence: TGTGCCAGCAGTGGTCGCGGGAGCTCCTACAATGAGCAGTTCTTC.

The chain employs TRBV7-9 and TRBJ2-1; 8 bases agree with TRBD2. There are 16 residues in the CDR3. Germline V gene data show CDR1 as SEHNR and CDR2 as FQNEAQ (reference sequence). With 1 base clipped from V and 4 bases from J, the junction kept 6 bases outside the gene matches. CDR3: CASSLVTGGLYNEQFF. CDR3 nucleotide sequence: TGTGCCAGCAGCTTAGTCACGGGGGGGCTATACAATGAGCAGTTCTTC.

The J gene is TRBJ2-7, the V gene TRBV5-6; 14 nucleotides align to TRBD2. V dropped 4 bases and J dropped 6; count of bases not matched to a gene: 6. There are 15 residues in the CDR3. Per the germline V gene, CDR1 is SGHDT and CDR2 is YYEEEE. This CDR3 reads CASSRGGLAGGEQYF. CDR3 nucleotide sequence: TGTGCCAGCAGCCGGGGAGGACTAGCGGGAGGCGAGCAGTACTTC.

The chain recombines TRBV2 with TRBJ1-2; D ambiguous. V lost 8 bases, J lost 3 bases, and 19 bases lay in between. The CDR3 runs to 15 residues. CDR1 and CDR2 (germline): SNHLY, FYNNEI. CDR3 sequence (DNA): TGTGCCAGCCACGGGGTAGTAGGCCGCGACTATGGCTACACCTTC. Encoded protein: CASHGVVGRDYGYTF.

About this clone: One end of the junction does not line up with germline, which may come from a read error. The genes are TRBV7-7 and TRBJ2-2; TRBD2 agrees at 10 bases. CDR3 length: 17 amino acids. Germline-derived CDR1 and CDR2 are SSHAT and FNYEAQ (reference sequence). The CDR3 nucleotides read TGTGCTAGCAGCGGCCTCACTAGCGGGGAAGCCGCCGGGGAGCTGTTTTTT. It encodes CASSGLTSGEAAGELFF.